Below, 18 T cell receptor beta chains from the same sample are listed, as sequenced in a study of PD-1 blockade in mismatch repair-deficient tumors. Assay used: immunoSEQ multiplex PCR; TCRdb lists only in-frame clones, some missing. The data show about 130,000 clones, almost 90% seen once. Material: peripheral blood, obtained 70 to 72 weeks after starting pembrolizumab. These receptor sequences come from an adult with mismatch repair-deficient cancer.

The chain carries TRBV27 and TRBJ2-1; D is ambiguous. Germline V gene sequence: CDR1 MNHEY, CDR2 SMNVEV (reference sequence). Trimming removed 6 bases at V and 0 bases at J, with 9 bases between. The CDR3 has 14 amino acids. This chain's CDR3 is CASRSMSSYNEQFF. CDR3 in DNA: TGTGCCAGCAGGTCCATGAGCTCCTACAATGAGCAGTTCTTC.

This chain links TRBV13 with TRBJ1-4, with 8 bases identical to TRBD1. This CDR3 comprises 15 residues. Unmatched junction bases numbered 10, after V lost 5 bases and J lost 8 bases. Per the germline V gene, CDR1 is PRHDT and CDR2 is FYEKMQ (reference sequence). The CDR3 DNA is TGTGCCAGCAGCGCGCGGACAGGGCTAGGAGAAAAACTGTTTTTT. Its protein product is CASSARTGLGEKLFF.

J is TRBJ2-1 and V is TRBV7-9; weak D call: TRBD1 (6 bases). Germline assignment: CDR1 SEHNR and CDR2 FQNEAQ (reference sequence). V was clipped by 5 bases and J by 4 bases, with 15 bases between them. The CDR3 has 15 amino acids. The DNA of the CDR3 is TGTGCCAGCAGCCGACAGGTTGGGGGATACAATGAGCAGTTCTTC. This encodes CASSRQVGGYNEQFF.

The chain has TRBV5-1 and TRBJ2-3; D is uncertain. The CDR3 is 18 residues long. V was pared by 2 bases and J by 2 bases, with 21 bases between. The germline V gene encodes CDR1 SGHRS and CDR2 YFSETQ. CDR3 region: CASSFRSRWDGDTDTQYF. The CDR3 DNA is TGCGCCAGCAGCTTCCGTAGTAGGTGGGATGGGGACACAGATACGCAGTATTTT.

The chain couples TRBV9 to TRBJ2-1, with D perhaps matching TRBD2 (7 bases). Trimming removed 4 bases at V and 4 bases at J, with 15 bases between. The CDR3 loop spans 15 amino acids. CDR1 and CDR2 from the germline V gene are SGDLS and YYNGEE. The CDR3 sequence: CASSPRRGGYNEQFF. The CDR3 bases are TGTGCCAGCAGCCCCCGAAGGGGGGGTTACAATGAGCAGTTCTTC.

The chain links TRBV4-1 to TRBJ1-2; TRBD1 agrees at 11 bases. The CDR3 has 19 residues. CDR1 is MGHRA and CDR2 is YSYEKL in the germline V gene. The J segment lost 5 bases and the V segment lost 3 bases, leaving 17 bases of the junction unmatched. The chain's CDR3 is CASSQILEGQGDIRYGYTF. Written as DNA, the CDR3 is TGCGCCAGCAGCCAGATCCTGGAGGGACAGGGGGACATTAGGTATGGCTACACCTTC.

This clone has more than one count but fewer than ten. The CDR3 sequence: CASSYRATYEQYF. CDR3 DNA: TGTGCCAGCAGCTACAGGGCGACCTACGAGCAGTACTTC. The V and J genes are TRBV13 and TRBJ2-7, with a possible D match to TRBD1 (6 bases). The CDR3 runs 13 residues. Per the germline V gene, CDR1 is PRHDT and CDR2 is FYEKMQ (reference sequence). Trimming removed 4 bases from V and 2 bases from J, with 9 bases in between.

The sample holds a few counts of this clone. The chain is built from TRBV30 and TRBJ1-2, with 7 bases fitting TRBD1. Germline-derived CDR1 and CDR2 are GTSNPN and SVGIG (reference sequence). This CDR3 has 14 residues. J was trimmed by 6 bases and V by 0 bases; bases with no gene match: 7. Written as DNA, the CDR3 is TGTGCCTGGAGTGTACACAGGGGAGGAAATGGCTACACCTTC. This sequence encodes CAWSVHRGGNGYTF.

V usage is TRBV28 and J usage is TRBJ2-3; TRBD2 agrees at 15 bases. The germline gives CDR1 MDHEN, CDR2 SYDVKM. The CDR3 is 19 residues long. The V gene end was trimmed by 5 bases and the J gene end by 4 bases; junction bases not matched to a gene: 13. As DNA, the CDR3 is TGTGCCAGCAGTCTCCCTCCGGGACTAGCGGGAGGAACCGCAGATACGCAGTATTTT. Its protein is CASSLPPGLAGGTADTQYF.

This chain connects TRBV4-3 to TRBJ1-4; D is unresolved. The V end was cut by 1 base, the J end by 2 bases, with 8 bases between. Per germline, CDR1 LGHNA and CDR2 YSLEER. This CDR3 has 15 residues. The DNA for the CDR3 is TGCGCCAGCAGCCAAGCGGATGGGACTAATGAAAAACTGTTTTTT. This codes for CASSQADGTNEKLFF.

The CDR3 here is CASSGSGTAFGSTDTQYF. In DNA form, the CDR3 reads TGTGCCAGCAGCGGGTCCGGGACGGCGTTCGGTAGCACAGATACGCAGTATTTT. The chain has TRBV9 and TRBJ2-3; perhaps D is TRBD1 or TRBD2 (5 bases each). Trimming cost V 3 bases and J 0 bases, with 20 bases left between them. Germline CDR1 reads SGDLS; CDR2 reads YYNGEE. CDR3 length: 18 residues.

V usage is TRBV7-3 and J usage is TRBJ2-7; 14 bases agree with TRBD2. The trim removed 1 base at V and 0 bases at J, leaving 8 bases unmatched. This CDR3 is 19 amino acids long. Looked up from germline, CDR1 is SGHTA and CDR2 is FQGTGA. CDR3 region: CASSLMGTSGRGGSYEQYF. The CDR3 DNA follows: TGTGCCAGCAGCTTAATGGGGACTAGCGGGAGAGGGGGCTCCTACGAGCAGTACTTC.

CDR3 protein: CAISEPSSNTGELFF. The DNA of the CDR3 is TGTGCCATCAGTGAGCCTTCGTCAAACACCGGGGAGCTGTTTTTT. The rearrangement links TRBV10-3 to TRBJ2-2, with D unresolved. The V gene's germline CDR1 is ENHRY and CDR2 SYGVKD. Trimming shortened V by 2 bases and J by 2 bases, and 9 bases separated the two germline ends. This CDR3 has 15 amino acids.

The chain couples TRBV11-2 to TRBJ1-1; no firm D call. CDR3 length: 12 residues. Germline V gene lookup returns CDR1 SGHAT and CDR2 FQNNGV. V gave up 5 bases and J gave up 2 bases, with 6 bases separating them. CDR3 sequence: CASSPLNTEAFF. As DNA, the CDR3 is TGTGCCAGCAGCCCCCTAAACACTGAAGCTTTCTTT. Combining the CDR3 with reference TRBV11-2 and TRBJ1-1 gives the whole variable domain EAGVAQSPRYKIIEKRQSVAFWCNPISGHATLYWYQQILGQGPKLLIQFQNNGVVDDSQLPKDRFSAERLKGVDSTLKIQPAKLEDSAVYLCASSPLNTEAFFGQGTRLTVV.

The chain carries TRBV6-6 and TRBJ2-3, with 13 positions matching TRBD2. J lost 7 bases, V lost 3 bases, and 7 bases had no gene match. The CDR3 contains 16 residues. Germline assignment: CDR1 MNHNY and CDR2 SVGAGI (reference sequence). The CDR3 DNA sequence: TGTGCCAGCAGTTATGGACTAGCGGGAGAGCAACATACGCAGTATTTT. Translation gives CASSYGLAGEQHTQYF.

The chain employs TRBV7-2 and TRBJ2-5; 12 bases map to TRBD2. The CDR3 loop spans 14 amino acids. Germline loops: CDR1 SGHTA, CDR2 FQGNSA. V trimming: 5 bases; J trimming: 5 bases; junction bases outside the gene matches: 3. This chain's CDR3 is CASSAGLAGETQYF. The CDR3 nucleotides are TGTGCCAGCAGCGCGGGACTAGCGGGCGAGACCCAGTACTTC.

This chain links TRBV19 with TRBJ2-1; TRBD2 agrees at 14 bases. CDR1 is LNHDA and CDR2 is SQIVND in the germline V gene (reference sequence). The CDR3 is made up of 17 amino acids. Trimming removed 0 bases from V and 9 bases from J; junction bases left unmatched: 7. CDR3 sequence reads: CASSIDGTSGSAFEQFF. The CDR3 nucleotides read TGTGCCAGTAGTATAGACGGGACTAGCGGGAGTGCGTTTGAGCAGTTCTTC.

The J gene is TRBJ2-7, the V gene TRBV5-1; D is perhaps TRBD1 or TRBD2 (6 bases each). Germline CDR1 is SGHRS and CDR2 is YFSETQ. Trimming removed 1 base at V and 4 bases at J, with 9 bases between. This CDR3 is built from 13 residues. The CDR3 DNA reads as TGCGCCAGCAGCTTGACAGGGAGGTACGAGCAGTACTTC. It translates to CASSLTGRYEQYF.